This T cell receptor beta chain originates from a study of cytomegalovirus exposure and HLA in healthy donors. Notes on the study in general: The study labeled around 160 TCR beta chains cytomegalovirus-associated. Trimming of TCR beta V- and J-genes showed a link, identified in a later analysis, to a missense DCLRE1C variant.

The PCR ran on 60 Vbeta and 13 Jbeta primers. Method: immunoSEQ multiplex PCR; TCRdb's copy keeps in-frame clones and lacks some. Of 90,000 to 130,000 clones in the sample, around 85% were seen once. This CDR3 spans 13 amino acids. Germline V gene sequence: CDR1 MNHEY, CDR2 SMNVEV (reference sequence). After removal of 5 bases from V and 5 bases from J, the junction contained 5 bases not matched to a gene. Details on this clone: Antigen: not known.

This TCR derives from a man in his forties or fifties in good health and CMV-seronegative. Sequencing used PBMCs. The chain uses TRBV27 and TRBJ2-7, with TRBD1 matching 8 bases. This CDR3 is CASSQGAIHEQYF. The CDR3 DNA reads TGTGCCAGCAGTCAGGGGGCAATCCACGAGCAGTACTTC.